What follows describes a single T cell receptor (beta chain). The antigen this receptor binds is unknown. Base qualities were left out, and no much larger clone turns up one base away. These data are taken from a study of identical twins listed by TCRdb under 2016. For context, the study as a whole: TCR alpha and beta repertoires from monozygotic twins, unrelated adults of various ages and cord blood were deep-sequenced to test whether fetal clonotypes persist. To rule out contamination, replicate twin experiments were performed at different times with different library preparation protocols. Paper-wide results and their limitations: Fewer insertions were carried by abundant cord blood beta clonotypes; a weaker similar trend was observed in young adult naive repertoires, while no such trend was observed in memory repertoires. Excess twin sharing in beta out-of-frame sequences was weaker because fewer shared sequences lowered the signal-to-noise ratio. Compared with coincidental sharing between unrelated individuals, out-of-frame TCR alpha sequences shared between twins had an excess of sequences with low generation probability. Zero-insertion analyses could be partly confounded by invariant T cells such as MAIT and iNKT, although diverse VJ usage argued against such confounding for most clonotypes. In monozygotic twins, recombination models systematically underestimated out-of-frame TCR alpha sharing, but the models matched the sharing seen between unrelated individuals. Because the same donors could not be followed over many years, conclusions were based on cross-sectional statistical analysis.

Every donor was a healthy Caucasian. The junction shows trimming of 8 bases on V and 2 bases on J, and the gene matches do not reach 6 bases of it. CDR1 SNHLY and CDR2 FYNNEI are derived from the germline V gene. From cysteine to phenylalanine, the CDR3 is 16 amino acids long. Only the CDR3 part of the read is kept: 48 bases, read in frame from the first base. To prepare the library, 5' RACE was applied. This sample was sequenced with an Illumina HiSeq 2000. A universal primer binding site was added through template switching, and the final cDNA carried a unique molecular identifier so that TCR cDNA molecules could be counted accurately. Specific primers in the conserved constant-segment region were used to synthesize first-strand cDNA for the TCR alpha and beta chains. To control for contamination, every cDNA library was double barcoded, receiving both a SMART-Mk sample barcode and Illumina barcodes. TruSeq adapter sequences along with Illumina sample barcodes were introduced in two successive PCR steps. Sequencing of the TCR alpha and beta cDNA libraries was done on the Illumina HiSeq platform using custom primers. As for the original processing: Unique molecular identifiers were extracted from raw reads with MiGEC, and CDR3 positions were determined with MiXCR. For each individual, recombination models were inferred using an EM algorithm with the repgenHMM and IGoR tools. Shared clonotypes were analyzed with the tcR package in R, and sharing was normalized by the product of cloneset sizes. Out-of-frame nonproductive sequences were analyzed to study raw recombination free of thymic and clonal selection effects. Clones were called with MiXCR by TCRdb after fastp trimmed the public reads at Q25, and only in-frame beta chains were retained. Each CDR3 protein appears once, grouped with its most common genes and DNA. The V and J calls here are based on TCRdb, not the publication. The sample profile shows some 1,600,000 distinct CDR3 sequences; around a third of them were found once. The top ten constitute 0.25% to 0.3% of the sample.

This sequence uses TRBV2 and TRBJ2-3; 14 middle bases align to TRBD2. The sequence derives from a newborn girl in good health. Sample: cord blood. The CDR3 region has the sequence CASLRLAGGNTDTQYF. The bases read TGTGCCAGCCTCCGACTAGCGGGAGGGAACACAGATACGCAGTATTTT.